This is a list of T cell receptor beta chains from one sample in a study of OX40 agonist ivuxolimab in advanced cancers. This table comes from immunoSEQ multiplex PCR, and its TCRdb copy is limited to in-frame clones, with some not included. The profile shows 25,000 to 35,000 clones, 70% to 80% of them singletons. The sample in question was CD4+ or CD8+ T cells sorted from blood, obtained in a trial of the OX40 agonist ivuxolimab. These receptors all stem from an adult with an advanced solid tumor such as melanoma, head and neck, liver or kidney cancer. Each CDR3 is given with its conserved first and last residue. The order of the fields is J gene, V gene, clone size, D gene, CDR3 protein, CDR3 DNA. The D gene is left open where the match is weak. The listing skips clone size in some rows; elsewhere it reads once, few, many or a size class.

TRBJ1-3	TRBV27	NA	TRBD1	CASSSDRGGNTIYF	TGTGCCAGCAGTTCCGACAGGGGGGGAAACACCATATATTTT
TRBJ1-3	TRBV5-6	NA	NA	CASTWGQNGNTIYF	TGTGCCAGCACCTGGGGACAAAACGGAAACACCATATATTTT
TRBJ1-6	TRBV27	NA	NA	CASSFGGVVNSPLHF	TGTGCCAGCAGTTTCGGAGGGGTCGTAAATTCACCCCTCCACTTT
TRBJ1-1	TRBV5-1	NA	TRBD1	CASSSQTGGQLRAFF	TGCGCCAGCAGCTCTCAAACAGGGGGCCAACTTCGAGCTTTCTTT
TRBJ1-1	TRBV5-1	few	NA	CASSLSQGTEAFF	TGCGCCAGCAGCTTGAGCCAGGGCACTGAAGCTTTCTTT
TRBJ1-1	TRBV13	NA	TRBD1	CASSLWGQGATEAFF	TGTGCCAGCAGCTTGTGGGGACAGGGGGCCACTGAAGCTTTCTTT
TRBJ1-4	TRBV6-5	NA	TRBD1	CASSPSQGYEKLFF	TGTGCCAGCAGTCCTTCACAGGGGTATGAAAAACTGTTTTTT
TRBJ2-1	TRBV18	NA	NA	CASSDRYRGEQFF	TGTGCCAGCTCCGACAGGTATCGAGGTGAGCAGTTCTTC
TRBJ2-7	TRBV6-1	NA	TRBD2	CASSGGGSAYEQYF	TGTGCCAGCAGTGGTGGCGGGAGCGCCTACGAGCAGTACTTC
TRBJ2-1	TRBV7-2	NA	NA	CASTPPGRTFAGEQFF	TGTGCCAGCACCCCCCCCGGCAGAACATTCGCGGGTGAGCAGTTCTTC
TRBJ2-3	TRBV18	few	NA	CASSPSGLTDTQYF	TGTGCCAGCTCACCATCGGGGTTGACAGATACGCAGTATTTT
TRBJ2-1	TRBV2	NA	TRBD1	CASSVYRGFYNEQFF	TGTGCCAGCAGTGTCTACAGGGGATTCTATAATGAGCAGTTCTTC
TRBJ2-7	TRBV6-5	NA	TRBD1	CASSMTGGPYEQYF	TGTGCCAGCAGCATGACAGGGGGCCCGTACGAGCAGTACTTC
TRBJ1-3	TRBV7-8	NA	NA	CASSPSAGAGNTIYF	TGTGCCAGCAGCCCATCCGCCGGGGCTGGAAACACCATATATTTT
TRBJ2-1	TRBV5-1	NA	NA	CASSLDLLEQFF	TGCGCCAGCAGCTTGGACCTACTTGAGCAGTTCTTC
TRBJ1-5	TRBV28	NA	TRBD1	CASSLEGQGRGNQPQHF	TGTGCCAGCAGTTTAGAGGGACAGGGTAGAGGGAATCAGCCCCAGCATTTT
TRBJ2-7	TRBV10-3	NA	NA	CAISEYPLARDSSYEQYF	TGTGCCATCAGTGAGTACCCTCTAGCCCGGGACTCCTCCTACGAGCAGTACTTC
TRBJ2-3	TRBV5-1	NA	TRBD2	CASRPGTSGATDTQYF	TGCGCCAGCAGACCCGGGACTAGCGGGGCCACAGATACGCAGTATTTT
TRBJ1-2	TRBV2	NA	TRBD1	CASSPNRGGGYGYTF	TGTGCCAGCAGTCCTAACAGGGGCGGCGGCTATGGCTACACCTTC
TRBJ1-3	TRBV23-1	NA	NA	CASSQRKGFLSSSGNTIYF	TGCGCCAGCAGTCAAAGAAAGGGGTTTTTGTCGAGCTCTGGAAACACCATATATTTT
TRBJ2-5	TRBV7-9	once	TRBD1	CASSLLTEGAEETQYF	TGTGCCAGCAGCTTACTTACAGAGGGGGCAGAAGAGACCCAGTACTTC
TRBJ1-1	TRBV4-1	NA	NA	CASSQAQRNTEAFF	TGCGCCAGCAGCCAAGCTCAGAGGAACACTGAAGCTTTCTTT
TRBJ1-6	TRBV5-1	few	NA	CASSSGQNSPLHF	TGCGCCAGCAGCTCCGGACAGAATTCACCCCTCCACTTT
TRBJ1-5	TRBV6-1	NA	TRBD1	CASSELGQGDNQPQHF	TGTGCCAGCAGTGAACTGGGACAGGGTGACAATCAGCCCCAGCATTTT
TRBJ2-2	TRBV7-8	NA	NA	CASSLEGGLANTGELFF	TGTGCCAGCAGCTTAGAGGGGGGACTCGCGAACACCGGGGAGCTGTTTTTT
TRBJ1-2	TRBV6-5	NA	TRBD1	CASSSWAGGFGYTF	TGTGCCAGCAGTTCTTGGGCAGGGGGGTTCGGCTACACCTTC
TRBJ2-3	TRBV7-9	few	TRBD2	CASSLGRGGTDTQYF	TGTGCCAGCAGCTTAGGGCGGGGGGGCACAGATACGCAGTATTTT
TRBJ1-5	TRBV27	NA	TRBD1	CASSHYSGTGEGLRGDNQPQHF	TGTGCCAGCAGTCACTACTCCGGGACAGGGGAGGGGCTTAGGGGCGACAATCAGCCCCAGCATTTT
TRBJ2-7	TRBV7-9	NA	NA	CASSPGYAEQYF	TGTGCCAGCAGCCCCGGCTACGCCGAGCAGTACTTC